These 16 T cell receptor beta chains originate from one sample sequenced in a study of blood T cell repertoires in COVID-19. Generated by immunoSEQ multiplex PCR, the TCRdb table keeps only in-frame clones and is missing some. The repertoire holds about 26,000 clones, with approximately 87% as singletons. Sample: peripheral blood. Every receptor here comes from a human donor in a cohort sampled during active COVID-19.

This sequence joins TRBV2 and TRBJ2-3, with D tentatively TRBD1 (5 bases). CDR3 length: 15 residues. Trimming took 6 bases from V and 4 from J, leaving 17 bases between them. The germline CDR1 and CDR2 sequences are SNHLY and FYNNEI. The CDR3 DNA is TGTGCCAGCAGAGCTCAGGGAATGGGTGCAGATACGCAGTATTTT. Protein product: CASRAQGMGADTQYF. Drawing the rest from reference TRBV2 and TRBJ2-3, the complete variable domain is EPEVTQTPSHQVTQMGQEVILRCVPISNHLYFYWYRQILGQKVEFLVSFYNNEISEKSEIFDDQFSVERPDGSNFTLKIRSTKLEDSAMYFCASRAQGMGADTQYFGPGTRLTVL.

This CDR3 reads CASSPGAGGHNTEAFF. The CDR3 DNA follows: TGTGCCAGCTCACCAGGAGCTGGGGGCCATAACACTGAAGCTTTCTTT. The rearrangement joins TRBV18 to TRBJ1-1, with TRBD1 as a possible D gene (6 bases). CDR1 KGHSH and CDR2 LQKENI come from the germline V gene. The V gene lost 2 bases and the J gene lost 2 bases, with 15 bases spanning the gap. There are 16 residues in the CDR3.

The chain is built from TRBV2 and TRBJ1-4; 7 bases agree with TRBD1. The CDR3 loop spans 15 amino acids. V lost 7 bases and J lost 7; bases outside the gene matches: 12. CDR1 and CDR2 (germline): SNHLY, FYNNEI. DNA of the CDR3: TGTGCCAGCACCCGACAGGGAGATTTTCTTGAAAAACTGTTTTTT. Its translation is CASTRQGDFLEKLFF.

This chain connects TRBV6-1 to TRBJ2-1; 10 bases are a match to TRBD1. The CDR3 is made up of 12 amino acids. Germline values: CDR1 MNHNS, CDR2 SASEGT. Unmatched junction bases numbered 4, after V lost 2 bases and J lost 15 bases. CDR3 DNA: TGTGCCAGCAGTGAACTGGGACAGGGGTTGTTCTTC. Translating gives CASSELGQGLFF.

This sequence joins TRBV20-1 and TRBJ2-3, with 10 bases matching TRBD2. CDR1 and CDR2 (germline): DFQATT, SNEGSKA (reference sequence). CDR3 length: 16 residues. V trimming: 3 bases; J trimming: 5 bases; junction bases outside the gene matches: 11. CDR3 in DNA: TGCAGTGCTAGTCCTCTAGCGGGGGATCCCGGAGATACGCAGTATTTT. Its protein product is CSASPLAGDPGDTQYF.

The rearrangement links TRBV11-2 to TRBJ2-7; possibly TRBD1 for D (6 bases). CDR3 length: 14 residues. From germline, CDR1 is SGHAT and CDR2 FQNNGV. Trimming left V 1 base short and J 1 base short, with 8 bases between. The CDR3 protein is CASSLGQVSYEQYF. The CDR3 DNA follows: TGTGCCAGCAGCTTAGGACAGGTTTCCTACGAGCAGTACTTC.

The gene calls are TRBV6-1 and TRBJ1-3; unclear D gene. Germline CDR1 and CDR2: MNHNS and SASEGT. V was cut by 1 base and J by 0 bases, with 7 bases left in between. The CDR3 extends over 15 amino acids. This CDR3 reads CASSEGFYSGNTIYF. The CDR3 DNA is TGTGCCAGCAGTGAAGGGTTCTACTCTGGAAACACCATATATTTT.

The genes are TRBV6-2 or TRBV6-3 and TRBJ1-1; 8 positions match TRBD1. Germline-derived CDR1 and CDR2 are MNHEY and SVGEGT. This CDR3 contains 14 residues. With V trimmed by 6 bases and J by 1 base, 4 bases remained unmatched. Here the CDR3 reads CASSGQGRNTEAFF. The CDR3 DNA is TGTGCCAGCAGCGGACAGGGCAGGAACACTGAAGCTTTCTTT.

CDR3 bases: TGCGCCAGCAGCCCTATAGCGGCCTCGAACACCGGGGAGCTGTTTTTT. Amino acid sequence: CASSPIAASNTGELFF. The gene calls are TRBV5-1 and TRBJ2-2, with D maybe TRBD2 (6 bases). V was shortened by 4 bases and J by 0 bases, with 13 bases between the two germline ends. The CDR3 length is 16 residues. Per germline, CDR1 SGHRS and CDR2 YFSETQ. Together with reference TRBV5-1 and TRBJ2-2, the CDR3 gives the full variable domain: KAGVTQTPRYLIKTRGQQVTLSCSPISGHRSVSWYQQTPGQGLQFLFEYFSETQRNKGNFPGRFSGRQFSNSRSEMNVSTLELGDSALYLCASSPIAASNTGELFFGEGSRLTVL.

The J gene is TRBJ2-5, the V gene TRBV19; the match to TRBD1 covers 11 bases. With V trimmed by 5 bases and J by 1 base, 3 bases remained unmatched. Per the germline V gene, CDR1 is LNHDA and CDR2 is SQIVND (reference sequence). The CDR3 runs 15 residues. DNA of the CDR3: TGTGCCAGTAGTGCAGGGACAGGGGGCCAAGAGACCCAGTACTTC. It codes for CASSAGTGGQETQYF. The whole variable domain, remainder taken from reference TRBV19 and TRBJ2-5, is DGGITQSPKYLFRKEGQNVTLSCEQNLNHDAMYWYRQDPGQGLRLIYYSQIVNDFQKGDIAEGYSVSREKKESFPLTVTSAQKNPTAFYLCASSAGTGGQETQYFGPGTRLLVL.

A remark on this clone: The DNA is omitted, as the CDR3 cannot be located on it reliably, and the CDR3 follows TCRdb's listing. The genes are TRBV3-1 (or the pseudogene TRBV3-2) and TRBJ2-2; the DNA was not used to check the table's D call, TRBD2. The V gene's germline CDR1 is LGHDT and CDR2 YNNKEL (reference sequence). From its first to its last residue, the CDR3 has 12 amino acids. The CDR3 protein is CASSFGAGELFF.

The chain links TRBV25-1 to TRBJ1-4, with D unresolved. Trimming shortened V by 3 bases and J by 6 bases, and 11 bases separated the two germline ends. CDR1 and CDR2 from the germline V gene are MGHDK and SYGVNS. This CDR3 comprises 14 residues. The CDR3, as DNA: TGTGCCAGCAGTGAGCCAGACTTATATGAAAAACTGTTTTTT. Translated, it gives CASSEPDLYEKLFF.

CDR3 sequence reads: CASGQSGSTDTQYF. The CDR3 DNA sequence: TGTGCCAGCGGGCAGAGCGGGAGCACAGATACGCAGTATTTT. The rearrangement uses TRBV9 and TRBJ2-3; D might be TRBD2 (6 bases). This CDR3 region has 14 residues. CDR1 is SGDLS, CDR2 YYNGEE, per germline. V lost 7 bases, J lost 0 bases, and 12 bases lay in between. The variable domain in full, completed from reference TRBV9 and TRBJ2-3, reads DSGVTQTPKHLITATGQRVTLRCSPRSGDLSVYWYQQSLDQGLQFLIQYYNGEERAKGNILERFSAQQFPDLHSELNLSSLELGDSALYFCASGQSGSTDTQYFGPGTRLTVL.

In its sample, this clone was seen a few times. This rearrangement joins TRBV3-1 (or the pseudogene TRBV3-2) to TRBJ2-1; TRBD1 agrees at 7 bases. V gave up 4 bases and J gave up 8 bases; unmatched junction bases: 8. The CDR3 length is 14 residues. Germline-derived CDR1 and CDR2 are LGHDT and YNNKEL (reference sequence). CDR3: CASSRQGSGDEQFF. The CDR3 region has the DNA TGTGCCAGCAGCCGACAGGGTTCAGGGGATGAGCAGTTCTTC.

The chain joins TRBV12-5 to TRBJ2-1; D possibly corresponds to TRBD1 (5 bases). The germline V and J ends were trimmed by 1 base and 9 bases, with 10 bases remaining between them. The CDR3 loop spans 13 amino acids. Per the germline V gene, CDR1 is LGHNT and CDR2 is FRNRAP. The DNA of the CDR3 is TGTGCTAGTGGTTTGGGGGAAAGGGGTGAGCAGTTCTTC. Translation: CASGLGERGEQFF.

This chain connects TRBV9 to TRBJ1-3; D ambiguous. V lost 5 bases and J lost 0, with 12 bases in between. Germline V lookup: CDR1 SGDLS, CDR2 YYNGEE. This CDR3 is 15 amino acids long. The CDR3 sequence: CASSVDWSSGNTIYF. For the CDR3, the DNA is TGTGCCAGCAGTGTTGACTGGAGCTCTGGAAACACCATATATTTT.